This TCR beta chain was documented in a study of T cell repertoires in cytomegalovirus infection. The wider study: Based on public TCR beta signatures, there were indications of CMV infection and of a matching HLA type.

The CDR3 totals 15 residues. The germline V gene encodes CDR1 ENHRY and CDR2 SYGVKD. Trimming cost V 6 bases and J 2 bases, with 17 bases left between them. This clonotype occurred many times. What it binds is not known. TCRdb redid the calling of the reads with MiXCR, one entry per CDR3 protein. The sample lists about 300,000 distinct CDR3 sequences, 8% to 10% occurring once. Study results and limitations: Cumulative frequency of public TCR beta families picked out carriers of CMV plus the relevant HLA. CMV-specific HLA-C-restricted TCR beta clonotypes dominated the ex vivo response.

The gene calls are TRBV10-3 and TRBJ2-7, with D possibly being TRBD2 (5 bases). The receptor's source is a human donor in good health (CMV status not recorded). Some clones in this sample may be carry-over from other donors' samples. The specimen was PBMCs. DNA of the CDR3: TGTGCCATCAGCGCCGGCGGCGGGCGAACCTACGAGCAGTACTTC. Its protein product is CAISAGGGRTYEQYF.